A selection of T cell receptor beta chains follows, all from one sample in a study of T-cell reconstitution after alpha-beta-depleted transplantation in children. TCRdb processed the PCR reads anew with MiXCR; each CDR3 protein has one entry. The data show 200,000 to 250,000 distinct CDR3 sequences, around 9.2% seen once. The material was PBMCs, mostly from graft donor cells, obtained 360 days after TCRalphabeta/CD19-depleted stem cell transplant. Source of these receptors: a male patient aged 2-15 years who had a stem cell transplant for acute myeloid leukemia, so the T cells may come from the graft donor. The CDR3 runs from the conserved cysteine through the conserved F or W. A D gene is named only where the DNA matches it firmly. Size tells how often a clone was seen (once, few, many) or the class of an expanded clone, and some rows leave it out.

- TRBJ1-5 14 TRBV12-3/TRBV12-4 - CASSLRASNQPQHF TGTGCCAGCAGTTTACGAGCTAGCAATCAGCCCCAGCATTTT
TRBD1 TRBJ1-4 17 TRBV5-1 many CASSLSPGQATNEKLFF TGCGCCAGCAGCTTGAGTCCCGGACAGGCAACTAATGAAAAACTGTTTTTT
TRBD1 TRBJ1-6 13 TRBV10-3 many CASNGQVNSPLHF TGTGCCAGTAACGGACAGGTTAATTCACCCCTCCACTTT
TRBD2 TRBJ2-1 16 TRBV29-1 few CSADGDSGRGGNEQFF TGCAGCGCCGACGGGGATAGCGGGAGAGGTGGAAATGAGCAGTTCTTC
TRBD1 TRBJ2-5 14 TRBV5-1 many CASSSRTGAETQYF TGCGCCAGCAGCTCCCGGACAGGGGCGGAGACCCAGTACTTC
- TRBJ1-1 14 TRBV27 few CASSKGLPNTEAFF TGTGCCAGCAGTAAGGGACTGCCGAACACTGAAGCTTTCTTT
TRBD1 TRBJ2-3 15 TRBV20-1 - CSARDLWDRVDTQYF TGCAGTGCTAGAGATCTTTGGGACAGGGTTGATACGCAGTATTTT
- TRBJ2-5 15 TRBV5-1 - CASSFRGRPQETQYF TGCGCCAGCAGCTTCCGCGGGCGGCCCCAAGAGACCCAGTACTTC
- TRBJ2-7 18 TRBV11-1 many CASSPRVKGSSWRDEQYF TGTGCCAGCAGCCCTAGGGTCAAAGGTAGCTCTTGGAGAGACGAGCAGTACTTC
- TRBJ1-2 12 TRBV20-1 many CSAKELTGGYTF TGCAGTGCGAAGGAACTTACTGGGGGCTACACCTTC
- TRBJ2-5 15 TRBV5-1 - CASSLDGGSGKTQYF TGCGCCAGCAGCTTGGATGGGGGGTCAGGGAAGACCCAGTACTTC
TRBD2 TRBJ2-3 18 TRBV4-1 few CASSQDLSGTSLTDTQYF TGCGCCAGCAGCCAAGATCTCTCCGGGACTAGTCTTACAGATACGCAGTATTTT
- TRBJ2-6 16 TRBV4-1 many CASSLPRGAGANVLTF TGCGCCAGCAGCCTTCCCAGGGGGGCTGGGGCCAACGTCCTGACTTTC
- TRBJ1-3 17 TRBV4-3 few CASSQDPGFSSGNTIYF TGCGCCAGCAGCCAAGATCCGGGATTTAGCTCTGGAAACACCATATATTTT
TRBD2 TRBJ2-5 13 TRBV20-1 many CSASSGPEETQYF TGCAGTGCTAGTAGCGGGCCTGAGGAGACCCAGTACTTC
TRBD2 TRBJ2-7 14 TRBV7-9 many CASSFASGVYEQYF TGTGCCAGCAGCTTTGCTAGCGGCGTCTACGAGCAGTACTTC
- TRBJ1-4 12 TRBV5-1 many CASSRGGEKLFF TGCGCCAGCAGTCGAGGTGGTGAAAAACTGTTTTTT
TRBD1 TRBJ2-3 15 TRBV12-3/TRBV12-4 few CASIRGQGEWDTQYF TGTGCCAGCATTAGAGGACAGGGAGAGTGGGATACGCAGTATTTT
- TRBJ2-5 14 TRBV5-1 few CASSSGTHQETQYF TGCGCCAGCAGCTCCGGGACTCACCAAGAGACCCAGTACTTC
- TRBJ1-3 16 TRBV6-5 few CASSYSTGISGNTIYF TGTGCCAGCAGTTACTCGACGGGGATCTCTGGAAACACCATATATTTT
TRBD2 TRBJ2-7 16 TRBV20-1 many CSASSSGTSGSYEQYF TGCAGTGCTAGCTCTTCCGGGACTAGCGGGAGTTACGAGCAGTACTTC
- TRBJ2-1 13 TRBV12-3/TRBV12-4 few CASDRGQNNEQFF TGTGCCAGCGATCGTGGACAGAACAATGAGCAGTTCTTC
- TRBJ1-1 20 TRBV24-1 - CATKRGANITTSLSNTEAFF TGTGCCACCAAGAGGGGCGCAAATATAACGACATCACTCTCGAACACTGAAGCTTTCTTT
- TRBJ1-1 13 TRBV6-5 many CASSYSGYTEAFF TGTGCCAGCAGTTACTCGGGATACACTGAAGCTTTCTTT
TRBD2 TRBJ2-4 17 TRBV7-8 - CASSLVGSGRLRNIQYF TGTGCCAGCAGCTTAGTGGGTAGCGGGAGGTTGAGGAACATTCAGTACTTC
TRBD1 TRBJ1-2 15 TRBV5-1 - CASRHTGQANYGYTF TGCGCCAGCAGACACACTGGACAGGCGAACTATGGCTACACCTTC
TRBD1 TRBJ1-5 13 TRBV5-1 many CASRQGDNQPQHF TGCGCCAGCAGACAGGGGGACAATCAGCCCCAGCATTTT
TRBD2 TRBJ2-3 15 TRBV20-1 once CSARTSGGKGDTQYF TGCAGTGCCCGGACTAGCGGGGGCAAGGGAGATACGCAGTATTTT
- TRBJ2-7 16 TRBV7-2 few CASSPRLGVIFYEQYF TGTGCCAGCAGCCCGCGCTTGGGGGTAATATTTTACGAGCAGTACTTC
TRBD1 TRBJ1-1 14 TRBV20-1 many CSARTQGADTEAFF TGCAGTGCTAGGACCCAGGGGGCAGACACTGAAGCTTTCTTT
- TRBJ2-2 12 TRBV15 many CATSSPAGELFF TGTGCCACCAGCAGTCCAGCCGGGGAGCTGTTTTTT
- TRBJ2-7 13 TRBV7-8 few CASSLEMSYEQYF TGTGCCAGCAGCTTGGAAATGTCCTACGAGCAGTACTTC
TRBD2 TRBJ2-2 20 TRBV6-2/TRBV6-3 many CASSYPKTSGRVLNTGELFF TGTGCCAGCAGTTACCCCAAGACTAGCGGGAGGGTTCTGAACACCGGGGAGCTGTTTTTT
- TRBJ2-3 11 TRBV29-1 many CSAVLGDTQYF TGCAGCGCGGTTCTTGGAGATACGCAGTATTTT